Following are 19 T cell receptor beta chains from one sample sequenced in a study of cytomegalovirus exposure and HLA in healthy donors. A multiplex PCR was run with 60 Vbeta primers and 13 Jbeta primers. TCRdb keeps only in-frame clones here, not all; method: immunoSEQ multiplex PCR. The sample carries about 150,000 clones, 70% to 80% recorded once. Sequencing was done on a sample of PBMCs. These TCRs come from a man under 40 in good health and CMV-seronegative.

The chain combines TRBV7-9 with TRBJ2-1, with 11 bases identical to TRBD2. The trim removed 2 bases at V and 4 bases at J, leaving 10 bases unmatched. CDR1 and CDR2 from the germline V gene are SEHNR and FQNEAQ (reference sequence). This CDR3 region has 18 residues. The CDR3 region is CASSLKHRLAGSYNEQFF. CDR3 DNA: TGTGCCAGCAGCTTAAAACATCGACTAGCGGGGAGTTACAATGAGCAGTTCTTC.

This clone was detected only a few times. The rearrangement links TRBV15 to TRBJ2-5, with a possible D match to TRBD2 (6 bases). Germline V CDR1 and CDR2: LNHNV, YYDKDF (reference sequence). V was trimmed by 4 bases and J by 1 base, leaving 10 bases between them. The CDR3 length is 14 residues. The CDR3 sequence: CATSMDGGQETQYF. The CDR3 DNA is TGTGCCACCAGCATGGACGGGGGCCAAGAGACCCAGTACTTC.

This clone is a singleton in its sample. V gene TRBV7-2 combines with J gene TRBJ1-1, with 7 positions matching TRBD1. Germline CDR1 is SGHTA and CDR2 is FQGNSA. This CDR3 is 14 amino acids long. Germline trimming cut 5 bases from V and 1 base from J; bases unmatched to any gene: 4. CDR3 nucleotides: TGTGCCAGCAGCCCGCGACAGGGGAACACTGAAGCTTTCTTT. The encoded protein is CASSPRQGNTEAFF.

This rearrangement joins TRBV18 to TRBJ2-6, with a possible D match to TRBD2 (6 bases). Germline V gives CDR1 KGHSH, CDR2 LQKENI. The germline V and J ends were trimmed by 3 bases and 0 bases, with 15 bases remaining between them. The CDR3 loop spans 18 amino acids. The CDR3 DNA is TGTGCCAGCTCACCCGGACTACTAGGGCCCTCTGGGGCCAACGTCCTGACTTTC. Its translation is CASSPGLLGPSGANVLTF.

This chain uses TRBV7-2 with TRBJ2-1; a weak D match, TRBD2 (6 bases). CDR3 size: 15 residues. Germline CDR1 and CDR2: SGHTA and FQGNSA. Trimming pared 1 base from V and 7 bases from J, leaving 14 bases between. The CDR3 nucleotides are TGTGCCAGCAGCTTAGGTTCGGGGGTCCTTAATGAGCAGTTCTTC. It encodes CASSLGSGVLNEQFF.

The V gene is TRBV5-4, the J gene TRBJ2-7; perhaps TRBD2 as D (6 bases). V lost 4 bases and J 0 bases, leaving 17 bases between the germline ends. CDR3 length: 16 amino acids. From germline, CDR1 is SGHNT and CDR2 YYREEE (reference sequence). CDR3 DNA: TGTGCCAGCAGCCTGGCCCCCGGGGGATCCTCCTACGAGCAGTACTTC. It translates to CASSLAPGGSSYEQYF.

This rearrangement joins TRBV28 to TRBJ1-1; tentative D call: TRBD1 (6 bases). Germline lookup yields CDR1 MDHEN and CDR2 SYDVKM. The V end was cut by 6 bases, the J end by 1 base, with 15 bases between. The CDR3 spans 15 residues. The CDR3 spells CASSLIQGWNTEAFF. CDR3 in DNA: TGTGCCAGCAGCCTGATACAGGGTTGGAACACTGAAGCTTTCTTT.

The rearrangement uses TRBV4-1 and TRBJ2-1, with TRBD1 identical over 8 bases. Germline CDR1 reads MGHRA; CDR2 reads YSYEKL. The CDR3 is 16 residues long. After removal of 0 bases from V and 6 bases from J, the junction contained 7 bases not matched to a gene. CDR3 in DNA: TGCGCCAGCAGCCAAGATTGGCAGGGGGCCCTCAATGAGCAGTTCTTC. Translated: CASSQDWQGALNEQFF.

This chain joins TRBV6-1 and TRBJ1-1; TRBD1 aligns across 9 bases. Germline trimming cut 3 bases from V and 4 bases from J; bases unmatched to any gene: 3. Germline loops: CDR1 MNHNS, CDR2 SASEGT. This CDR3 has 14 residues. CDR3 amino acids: CASSETGGTTEAFF. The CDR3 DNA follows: TGTGCCAGCAGTGAGACAGGGGGGACCACTGAAGCTTTCTTT.

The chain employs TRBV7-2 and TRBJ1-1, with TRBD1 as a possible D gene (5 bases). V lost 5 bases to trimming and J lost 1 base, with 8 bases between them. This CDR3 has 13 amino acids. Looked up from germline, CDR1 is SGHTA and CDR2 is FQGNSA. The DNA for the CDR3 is TGTGCCAGCAGCCGGAGGGGGAACACTGAAGCTTTCTTT. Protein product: CASSRRGNTEAFF.

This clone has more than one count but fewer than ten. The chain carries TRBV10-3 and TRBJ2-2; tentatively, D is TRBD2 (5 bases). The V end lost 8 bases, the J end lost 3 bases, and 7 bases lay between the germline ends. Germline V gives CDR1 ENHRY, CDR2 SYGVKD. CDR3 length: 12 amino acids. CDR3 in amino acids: CAIRGYTGELFF. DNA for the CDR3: TGTGCCATCCGCGGGTACACCGGGGAGCTGTTTTTT.

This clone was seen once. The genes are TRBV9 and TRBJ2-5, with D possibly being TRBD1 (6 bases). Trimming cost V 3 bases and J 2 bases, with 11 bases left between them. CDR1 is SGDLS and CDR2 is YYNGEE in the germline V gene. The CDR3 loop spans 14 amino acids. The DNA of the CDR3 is TGTGCCAGCAGCGCCGGTGGACAGCAAGAGACCCAGTACTTC. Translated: CASSAGGQQETQYF.

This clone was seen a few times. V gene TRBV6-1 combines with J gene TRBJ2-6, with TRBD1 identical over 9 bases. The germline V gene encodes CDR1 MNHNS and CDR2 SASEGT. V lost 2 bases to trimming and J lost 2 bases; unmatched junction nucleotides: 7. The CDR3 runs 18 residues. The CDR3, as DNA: TGTGCCAGCAGTGAAAACAGGGGGCACTTCGCTGGGGCCAACGTCCTGACTTTC. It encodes CASSENRGHFAGANVLTF.

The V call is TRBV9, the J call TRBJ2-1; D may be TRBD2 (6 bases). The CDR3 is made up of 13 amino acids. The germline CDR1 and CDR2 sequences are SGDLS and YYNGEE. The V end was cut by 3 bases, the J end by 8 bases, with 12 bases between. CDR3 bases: TGTGCCAGCAGCGCCCTGGGGGGAGATGAGCAGTTCTTC. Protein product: CASSALGGDEQFF.

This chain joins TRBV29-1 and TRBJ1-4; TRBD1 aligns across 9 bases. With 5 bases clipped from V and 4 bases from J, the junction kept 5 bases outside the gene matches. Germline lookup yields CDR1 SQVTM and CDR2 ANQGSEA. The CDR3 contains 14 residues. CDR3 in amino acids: CSVQQGARNEKLFF. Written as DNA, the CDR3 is TGCAGCGTTCAACAGGGGGCTCGTAATGAAAAACTGTTTTTT.

The CDR3 here is CASSFDMRSYEQYF. The CDR3, as DNA: TGCGCCAGCAGCTTCGACATGCGCTCCTACGAGCAGTACTTC. The rearrangement links TRBV5-1 to TRBJ2-7; D is uncertain. This CDR3 has 14 amino acids. In germline, CDR1 is SGHRS, CDR2 YFSETQ. Trimming shortened V by 2 bases and J by 0 bases, and 9 bases separated the two germline ends.

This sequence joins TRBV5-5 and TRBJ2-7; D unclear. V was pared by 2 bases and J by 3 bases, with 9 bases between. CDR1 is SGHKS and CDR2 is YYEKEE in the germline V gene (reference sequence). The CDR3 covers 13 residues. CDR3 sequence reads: CASSFETSYEQYF. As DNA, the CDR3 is TGTGCCAGCAGCTTCGAAACCAGCTACGAGCAGTACTTC.

CDR3: CASREGLAAGELFF. The DNA of the CDR3 is TGTGCCAGCAGGGAGGGACTAGCGGCCGGGGAGCTGTTTTTT. This chain connects TRBV6-1 to TRBJ2-2; 11 bases map to TRBD2. This CDR3 has 14 amino acids. The ends lost 6 bases at V and 6 bases at J; junction bases unmatched: 3. Germline V lookup: CDR1 MNHNS, CDR2 SASEGT.

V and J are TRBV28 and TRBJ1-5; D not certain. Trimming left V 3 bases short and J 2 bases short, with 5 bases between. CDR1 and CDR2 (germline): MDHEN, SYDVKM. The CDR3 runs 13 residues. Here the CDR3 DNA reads TGTGCCAGCAGTTTGGGCCGCAATCAGCCCCAGCATTTT. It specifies CASSLGRNQPQHF. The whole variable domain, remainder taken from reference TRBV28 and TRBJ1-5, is DVKVTQSSRYLVKRTGEKVFLECVQDMDHENMFWYRQDPGLGLRLIYFSYDVKMKEKGDIPEGYSVSREKKERFSLILESASTNQTSMYLCASSLGRNQPQHFGDGTRLSIL.